One and the same sample provided the 6 T cell receptor beta chains below, sequenced in a study of identical twins. MiXCR was run by TCRdb on the 5' RACE reads, yielding one entry per CDR3 protein. The sample includes some 730,000 distinct CDR3 sequences, about 20% of them seen just once. This sample also belongs to another study, concerning T cells expressing NK-cell markers.

The sample consisted of PBMCs. The receptors come from a woman between 18 and 30 years old in good health.

This chain joins TRBV20-1 and TRBJ2-3; D assignment may be TRBD1 or TRBD2 (5 bases each). CDR3 length equals 12 residues. Trimming took 3 bases from V and 4 from J, leaving 8 bases between them. In germline, CDR1 is DFQATT, CDR2 SNEGSKA (reference sequence). The CDR3 region has the DNA TGCAGTGCTAGGGGGGTAGCAGATACGCAGTATTTT. Translating gives CSARGVADTQYF.

The rearrangement joins TRBV7-9 to TRBJ2-2; perhaps TRBD2 as D (6 bases). Trimming cost V 0 bases and J 3 bases, with 8 bases left between them. CDR3 size: 15 residues. Germline CDR1 is SEHNR and CDR2 is FQNEAQ (reference sequence). This CDR3 is CASSLAREDTGELFF. In DNA form, the CDR3 reads TGTGCCAGCAGCTTAGCCAGGGAGGACACCGGGGAGCTGTTTTTT. Full variable domain (missing parts from reference TRBV7-9 and TRBJ2-2): DTGVSQNPRHKITKRGQNVTFRCDPISEHNRLYWYRQTLGQGPEFLTYFQNEAQLEKSRLLSDRFSAERPKGSFSTLEIQRTEQGDSAMYLCASSLAREDTGELFFGEGSRLTVL.

This clonotype was counted between two and nine times. This chain joins TRBV4-3 and TRBJ2-7; unclear D gene. The CDR3 totals 15 residues. Germline V lookup: CDR1 LGHNA, CDR2 YSLEER. V lost 0 bases and J 0 bases, leaving 9 bases between the germline ends. CDR3 residues: CASSQDWTRSYEQYF. The DNA for the CDR3 is TGCGCCAGCAGCCAAGATTGGACCCGCTCCTACGAGCAGTACTTC.

J is TRBJ2-1 and V is TRBV13; 7 bases line up with TRBD1. The CDR3 sequence is 14 residues long. V lost 2 bases and J lost 9; bases outside the gene matches: 7. Germline V gene lookup returns CDR1 PRHDT and CDR2 FYEKMQ (reference sequence). The CDR3 DNA follows: TGTGCCAGCAGCTTATTCCAGGGGGTGGGTGAGCAGTTCTTC. Translating it yields CASSLFQGVGEQFF.

The sample holds many counts of this clonotype. The chain links TRBV12-3 or TRBV12-4 to TRBJ1-1; a weak D match, TRBD1 (6 bases). This CDR3 contains 13 residues. Trimming took 1 base from V and 6 from J, leaving 9 bases between them. CDR3 nucleotide sequence: TGTGCCAGCAGTTTAGGGGGGCAAGCTGAAGCTTTCTTT. Residues: CASSLGGQAEAFF.

The J gene is TRBJ2-5, the V gene TRBV29-1, with D unclear. Trimming shortened V by 4 bases and J by 3 bases, and 9 bases separated the two germline ends. CDR1 is SQVTM, CDR2 ANQGSEA, per germline. The CDR3 sequence is 12 residues long. CDR3 coding DNA: TGCAGCGTTGCATGGAGAAAAGAGACCCAGTACTTC. It codes for CSVAWRKETQYF.